This T cell receptor (beta chain) is drawn from a study of technical replicates of blood from a few donors. Clones were sequenced by immunoSEQ multiplex PCR, and TCRdb holds only the in-frame ones, with some missing. The data show over 90,000 clones, with roughly 96% seen just once and about 0.21% held by the top ten. The TCR comes from a human donor in good health. Input material: T cells isolated from PBMCs.

This CDR3 reads CASSESLLRGQYF. The CDR3 DNA sequence: TGTGCCAGCAGTGAATCCCTCCTACGAGGGCAGTACTTC. The J gene is TRBJ2-7, the V gene TRBV25-1; D not resolved. CDR1 and CDR2 (germline): MGHDK, SYGVNS. CDR3 length equals 13 residues. Trimming removed 1 base from V and 9 bases from J, with 13 bases in between.